A single sample gave rise to the 4 T cell receptor beta chains below, sequenced in a study of CD8 T cells in Susac syndrome. Reverse transcription used 0.5 to 1 ug RNA and random hexamers. TCRdb re-called the immunoSEQ multiplex PCR reads through MiXCR, storing one row per CDR3 protein. The sample holds around 80,000 distinct CDR3 sequences; 90% to 95% are singletons and the top ten take roughly 0.26%. Sequenced input: CD8+ T cells from PBMCs. The origin of the receptors is a human donor in good health.

This clonotype was counted a single time. This chain links TRBV5-6 with TRBJ2-7; D is tentatively TRBD1 or TRBD2 (5 bases each). Trimming left V 4 bases short and J 4 bases short, with 15 bases between. The CDR3 is 14 amino acids. Germline V gene sequence: CDR1 SGHDT, CDR2 YYEEEE. This chain's CDR3 is CASSHTGTEYEQYF. For the CDR3, the DNA is TGTGCCAGCAGCCATACCGGGACGGAGTACGAGCAGTACTTC.

The V call is TRBV9, the J call TRBJ2-4; 9 positions match TRBD2. CDR1 and CDR2 (germline): SGDLS, YYNGEE. V gave up 3 bases and J gave up 9 bases; unmatched junction bases: 19. The CDR3 sequence is 18 residues long. The CDR3 sequence: CASSGQELLREGTGIQYF. The CDR3 coding sequence is TGTGCCAGCAGCGGCCAGGAACTGTTGCGGGAGGGGACTGGCATTCAGTACTTC.

The chain carries TRBV29-1 and TRBJ1-3; D may be TRBD1 (6 bases). Germline CDR1 SQVTM, CDR2 ANQGSEA. V lost 7 bases and J lost 0, with 13 bases in between. This CDR3 has 14 amino acids. CDR3 sequence (DNA): TGCAGCGCAGAGGACAGATACTCTGGAAACACCATATATTTT. It encodes CSAEDRYSGNTIYF.

The J gene is TRBJ2-1, the V gene TRBV7-3, with 11 bases matching TRBD2. CDR1 is SGHTA, CDR2 FQGTGA, per germline. After removal of 5 bases from V and 6 bases from J, the junction contained 6 bases not matched to a gene. CDR3 length: 15 amino acids. The CDR3: CASSLTSGTANEQFF. The DNA for the CDR3 is TGTGCCAGCAGCCTGACTAGCGGGACTGCCAATGAGCAGTTCTTC.